The rows below give T cell receptor beta chains drawn from one sample of a study of metastatic and nonmetastatic thyroid tumors. TCRdb used MiXCR to call clones anew from the PCR reads. The table records fewer than 35,000 clones, 21% of them present only once. The material sequenced was tumor tissue. These receptors all stem from a male donor with papillary thyroid cancer or a benign thyroid nodule (not recorded which). Some clones in this sample may be carry-over from other donors' samples. Each CDR3 is given with its conserved first and last residue. Each record gives: D gene, J gene, V gene, clone size, CDR3 protein, CDR3 DNA. A D gene is named only where the DNA matches it firmly. Clone size is stated in some rows and not others, as once, few, many or a class when expanded.

d_gene: -
j_gene: TRBJ2-2
v_gene: TRBV7-3
abundance: once
CDR3aa: CASSFGGNTWELFF
CDR3nt: TGTGCCAGCAGCTTCGGAGGGAACACCTGGGAGCTGTTTTTT

d_gene: -
j_gene: TRBJ1-4
v_gene: TRBV25-1
abundance: -
CDR3aa: CASSDNRVGEKLFF
CDR3nt: TGTGCCAGCAGTGACAACAGGGTCGGGGAAAAACTGTTTTTT

d_gene: -
j_gene: TRBJ1-3
v_gene: TRBV20-1
abundance: -
CDR3aa: CSARGAASRNTIYF
CDR3nt: TGCAGTGCTAGGGGGGCAGCCTCTAGAAACACCATATATTTT

d_gene: TRBD1
j_gene: TRBJ2-3
v_gene: TRBV5-1
abundance: -
CDR3aa: CASSLFTGGFTDTQYF
CDR3nt: TGCGCCAGCAGCTTGTTCACAGGGGGCTTCACAGATACGCAGTATTTT

d_gene: TRBD1
j_gene: TRBJ2-7
v_gene: TRBV7-2
abundance: -
CDR3aa: CASSWRQGIGEQYF
CDR3nt: TGTGCCAGCAGCTGGCGACAGGGGATCGGCGAGCAGTACTTC

d_gene: TRBD2
j_gene: TRBJ2-7
v_gene: TRBV6-1
abundance: few
CDR3aa: CASSEFGGTYEQYF
CDR3nt: TGTGCCAGCAGTGAGTTCGGGGGGACCTACGAGCAGTACTTC

d_gene: -
j_gene: TRBJ1-2
v_gene: TRBV6-1
abundance: few
CDR3aa: CASSPRGQGYTF
CDR3nt: TGTGCCAGCAGTCCGCGGGGGCAGGGCTACACCTTC

d_gene: TRBD1
j_gene: TRBJ1-5
v_gene: TRBV19
abundance: few
CDR3aa: CASSISRGRRQPQHF
CDR3nt: TGTGCCAGTAGTATAAGCAGGGGGCGCCGACAGCCCCAGCATTTT

d_gene: -
j_gene: TRBJ1-1
v_gene: TRBV27
abundance: -
CDR3aa: CASSGYATAEAFF
CDR3nt: TGTGCCAGCTCGGGCTACGCAACCGCTGAAGCTTTCTTT

d_gene: TRBD2
j_gene: TRBJ2-5
v_gene: TRBV7-9
abundance: -
CDR3aa: CASRPSSGRAPETQYF
CDR3nt: TGTGCCAGCAGACCTTCTAGCGGTAGGGCCCCGGAGACCCAGTACTTC

d_gene: -
j_gene: TRBJ1-5
v_gene: TRBV2
abundance: many
CDR3aa: CASSDQGNQPQHF
CDR3nt: TGTGCCAGCAGTGATCAGGGGAATCAGCCCCAGCATTTT

d_gene: TRBD2
j_gene: TRBJ2-3
v_gene: TRBV5-1
abundance: many
CDR3aa: CASSLAGGRAADTQYF
CDR3nt: TGCGCCAGCAGCTTGGCCGGAGGGAGGGCCGCAGATACGCAGTATTTT

d_gene: TRBD1
j_gene: TRBJ1-6
v_gene: TRBV6-4
abundance: many
CDR3aa: CASRDRGPNSPLHF
CDR3nt: TGTGCCAGCAGGGACAGGGGCCCTAATTCACCCCTCCACTTT

d_gene: TRBD1
j_gene: TRBJ2-3
v_gene: TRBV5-6
abundance: -
CDR3aa: CASSSGQGTDTQYF
CDR3nt: TGTGCCAGCAGCTCGGGACAGGGCACAGATACGCAGTATTTT

d_gene: TRBD1
j_gene: TRBJ1-2
v_gene: TRBV28
abundance: many
CDR3aa: CASSLRDRGRRGYTF
CDR3nt: TGTGCCAGCAGTTTGAGGGACAGGGGGCGCCGGGGCTACACCTTC

d_gene: -
j_gene: TRBJ2-7
v_gene: TRBV11-2
abundance: medium-sized
CDR3aa: CASSRNYEQYF
CDR3nt: TGTGCCAGCAGCCGGAACTACGAGCAGTACTTC

d_gene: -
j_gene: TRBJ2-7
v_gene: TRBV5-1
abundance: -
CDR3aa: CASSLDYEQYF
CDR3nt: TGCGCCAGCAGCTTAGATTACGAGCAGTACTTC

d_gene: TRBD2
j_gene: TRBJ2-3
v_gene: TRBV30
abundance: many
CDR3aa: CAWSRFPGLAGGGDTQYF
CDR3nt: TGTGCCTGGAGTCGGTTTCCCGGACTAGCGGGAGGGGGGGATACGCAGTATTTT

d_gene: -
j_gene: TRBJ2-7
v_gene: TRBV6-8
abundance: -
CDR3aa: CASRTEFYEQYF
CDR3nt: TGTGCCAGCAGAACAGAGTTCTACGAGCAGTACTTC

d_gene: -
j_gene: TRBJ1-4
v_gene: TRBV30
abundance: many
CDR3aa: CAWRERLYEKLFF
CDR3nt: TGTGCCTGGAGAGAAAGACTATATGAAAAACTGTTTTTT

d_gene: TRBD2
j_gene: TRBJ2-5
v_gene: TRBV20-1
abundance: many
CDR3aa: CSARGGRSEETQYF
CDR3nt: TGCAGTGCTAGGGGCGGGAGGAGTGAAGAGACCCAGTACTTC

d_gene: -
j_gene: TRBJ2-2
v_gene: TRBV10-3
abundance: few
CDR3aa: CAIIELGQGTWELFF
CDR3nt: TGTGCCATCATTGAGTTAGGCCAAGGGACCTGGGAGCTGTTTTTT

d_gene: -
j_gene: TRBJ2-1
v_gene: TRBV4-3
abundance: many
CDR3aa: CASSKQGNQANEQFF
CDR3nt: TGCGCCAGCAGCAAACAGGGAAATCAGGCCAATGAGCAGTTCTTC

d_gene: -
j_gene: TRBJ1-6
v_gene: TRBV27
abundance: medium-sized
CDR3aa: CASRRGSDNSPLHF
CDR3nt: TGTGCCAGCAGAAGGGGATCGGATAATTCACCCCTCCACTTT

d_gene: TRBD2
j_gene: TRBJ2-1
v_gene: TRBV19
abundance: few
CDR3aa: CASSPVAGSYNEQFF
CDR3nt: TGTGCCAGTAGTCCCGTAGCGGGCTCCTACAATGAGCAGTTCTTC

d_gene: -
j_gene: TRBJ2-3
v_gene: TRBV7-2
abundance: many
CDR3aa: CASSSGVLDTQYF
CDR3nt: TGTGCCAGCAGCTCAGGGGTATTAGATACGCAGTATTTT

d_gene: TRBD1
j_gene: TRBJ1-6
v_gene: TRBV7-8
abundance: -
CDR3aa: CASSFHKDRGRRSPLHF
CDR3nt: TGTGCCAGCAGCTTCCATAAGGACAGGGGGCGACGATCACCCCTCCACTTT

d_gene: TRBD1
j_gene: TRBJ2-1
v_gene: TRBV5-1
abundance: -
CDR3aa: CASSLGYGTGLYNEQFF
CDR3nt: TGCGCCAGCAGCTTGGGATACGGGACAGGGCTCTACAATGAGCAGTTCTTC

d_gene: -
j_gene: TRBJ2-7
v_gene: TRBV6-1
abundance: few
CDR3aa: CATLNQGSFDYEQYF
CDR3nt: TGTGCCACCCTAAACCAGGGCTCTTTCGACTACGAGCAGTACTTC

d_gene: -
j_gene: TRBJ2-2
v_gene: TRBV28
abundance: many
CDR3aa: CASRSGGTGELFF
CDR3nt: TGTGCCAGCAGGTCAGGGGGGACCGGGGAGCTGTTTTTT

d_gene: TRBD2
j_gene: TRBJ2-1
v_gene: TRBV3-1
abundance: many
CDR3aa: CASSLTSGSRNEQFF
CDR3nt: TGTGCCAGCAGCCTCACTAGCGGGAGCAGGAATGAGCAGTTCTTC

d_gene: -
j_gene: TRBJ2-7
v_gene: TRBV10-1
abundance: many
CDR3aa: CASSEVGGEQYF
CDR3nt: TGCGCCAGCAGTGAGGTTGGGGGTGAGCAGTACTTC

d_gene: -
j_gene: TRBJ2-2
v_gene: TRBV2
abundance: medium-sized
CDR3aa: CASRATGPTGELFF
CDR3nt: TGTGCCAGCAGGGCAACAGGGCCCACCGGGGAGCTGTTTTTT

d_gene: -
j_gene: TRBJ2-5
v_gene: TRBV6-1
abundance: -
CDR3aa: CASSNARSRRETQYF
CDR3nt: TGTGCCAGCAGTAACGCTAGGAGTAGGCGAGAGACCCAGTACTTC

d_gene: -
j_gene: TRBJ1-5
v_gene: TRBV28
abundance: few
CDR3aa: CLSIRGGFHQPQHF
CDR3nt: TGTCTCAGCATCAGAGGCGGGTTCCATCAGCCCCAGCATTTT

d_gene: TRBD2
j_gene: TRBJ2-1
v_gene: TRBV6-1
abundance: -
CDR3aa: CASSAPGLAGNEQFF
CDR3nt: TGTGCCAGCAGCGCGCCGGGACTAGCGGGAAATGAGCAGTTCTTC

d_gene: TRBD1
j_gene: TRBJ2-1
v_gene: TRBV3-1
abundance: many
CDR3aa: CASSQVDRVGNEQFF
CDR3nt: TGTGCCAGCAGCCAAGTGGACAGGGTGGGCAATGAGCAGTTCTTC

d_gene: -
j_gene: TRBJ2-1
v_gene: TRBV5-1
abundance: -
CDR3aa: CASSELGEKFF
CDR3nt: TGCGCCAGCAGCGAGCTAGGGGAAAAGTTCTTC

d_gene: -
j_gene: TRBJ2-7
v_gene: TRBV27
abundance: few
CDR3aa: CASRPETSYEQYF
CDR3nt: TGTGCCAGCAGACCAGAGACAAGTTACGAGCAGTACTTC

d_gene: TRBD1
j_gene: TRBJ2-7
v_gene: TRBV20-1
abundance: medium-sized
CDR3aa: CSARIPIRQGTYEQYF
CDR3nt: TGCAGTGCTAGAATCCCCATTAGACAGGGCACCTACGAGCAGTACTTC

d_gene: -
j_gene: TRBJ1-2
v_gene: TRBV5-1
abundance: -
CDR3aa: CASSSQDYYGYTF
CDR3nt: TGCGCCAGCAGCTCCCAGGATTACTATGGCTACACCTTC

d_gene: -
j_gene: TRBJ1-3
v_gene: TRBV6-2/TRBV6-3
abundance: few
CDR3aa: CASSHHRASGNTIYF
CDR3nt: TGTGCCAGCAGTCACCACAGAGCCTCTGGAAACACCATATATTTT

d_gene: -
j_gene: TRBJ2-7
v_gene: TRBV12-3/TRBV12-4
abundance: -
CDR3aa: CDSRRIVSEQYF
CDR3nt: TGTGACAGCAGACGCATAGTCTCCGAGCAGTACTTC

d_gene: -
j_gene: TRBJ2-1
v_gene: TRBV13
abundance: -
CDR3aa: CASSLGYQPGAGNEQFF
CDR3nt: TGTGCCAGCAGCTTAGGTTACCAACCGGGGGCGGGGAATGAGCAGTTCTTC

d_gene: -
j_gene: TRBJ2-3
v_gene: TRBV4-3
abundance: -
CDR3aa: CASSQQGSDTQYF
CDR3nt: TGCGCCAGCAGCCAACAGGGTTCAGATACGCAGTATTTT

d_gene: -
j_gene: TRBJ1-2
v_gene: TRBV20-1
abundance: many
CDR3aa: CSAREGRGYYGYTF
CDR3nt: TGCAGTGCTAGAGAGGGCCGCGGATACTATGGCTACACCTTC

d_gene: -
j_gene: TRBJ2-3
v_gene: TRBV2
abundance: many
CDR3aa: CASSEGSSDTQYF
CDR3nt: TGTGCCAGCAGTGAAGGATCCTCAGATACGCAGTATTTT

d_gene: -
j_gene: TRBJ1-5
v_gene: TRBV30
abundance: -
CDR3aa: CAWTPRGGDNQPQHF
CDR3nt: TGTGCCTGGACCCCTAGGGGCGGGGACAATCAGCCCCAGCATTTT

d_gene: -
j_gene: TRBJ2-3
v_gene: TRBV27
abundance: medium-sized
CDR3aa: CASSLRQGSTDTQYF
CDR3nt: TGTGCCAGCAGTTTAAGGCAGGGGAGTACAGATACGCAGTATTTT

d_gene: -
j_gene: TRBJ2-2
v_gene: TRBV6-1
abundance: many
CDR3aa: CASGINTGELFF
CDR3nt: TGTGCCAGCGGAATAAACACCGGGGAGCTGTTTTTT

d_gene: -
j_gene: TRBJ2-7
v_gene: TRBV6-1
abundance: -
CDR3aa: CASSWGTYTYEQYF
CDR3nt: TGTGCCAGCAGTTGGGGGACATATACCTACGAGCAGTACTTC